This entry describes one T cell receptor beta chain. CDR3 length: 17 residues. CDR1 is SGHTA, CDR2 FQGNSA, per germline. Trimming took 3 bases from V and 5 from J; bases not matched to a gene: 12. This entry belongs to a study of cytomegalovirus exposure and HLA in healthy donors. Separate from the roughly 700-subject first cohort was the 120-subject validation cohort, to which the donors belonged. Repertoires were generated with immunoSEQ multiplex PCR, while TCRdb's copy carries only in-frame clones and drops some. The table records more than 45,000 clones, 89% of them present only once. The rearrangement links TRBV7-2 to TRBJ1-3, with 8 bases lining up with TRBD1. Sequencing used PBMCs. This TCR was sampled from a young woman in good health and CMV-seronegative. In DNA form, the CDR3 reads TGTGCCAGCAGCTTCCAGGGGGCTTTTCGGTTAAGAAACACCATATATTTT. Protein: CASSFQGAFRLRNTIYF.